The rows below give T cell receptor beta chains drawn from one sample of a study of blood T cell repertoires in COVID-19. Libraries were prepared by immunoSEQ multiplex PCR; TCRdb keeps only in-frame clonotypes and omits some of them. The profile shows roughly 260,000 clones, around 90% of them singletons. The material sequenced was PBMCs or T cells enriched from blood (not recorded which). The receptors were sampled from a woman aged 18-29 years who had recovered from COVID-19. The CDR3 runs from the conserved cysteine through the conserved F or W. Rows give clone size only sometimes, using once, few, many, or a class for an expanded clone.

>TRBV11-3|-|TRBJ1-4
CASSLNRQGEEKLFF
>TRBV27|-|TRBJ1-2
CASKDLGVYGYTF
>TRBV19|-|TRBJ1-1
CASRTRMNTEAFF
>TRBV7-3|-|TRBJ2-1
CASSLSRLANPYNEQFF
>TRBV9|-|TRBJ2-1
CASSVELSGNEQFF
>TRBV4-2|few|TRBJ1-1
CASSHDRGTEAFF
>TRBV6-1|-|TRBJ2-7
CASSEAQGQGVDEQYF
>TRBV12-3/TRBV12-4|-|TRBJ1-5
CASSPGGEQPQHF
>TRBV11-1|-|TRBJ1-1
CASSRTGDNTEAFF
>TRBV18|-|TRBJ1-1
CASSPGKGSVSEAFF
>TRBV9|-|TRBJ2-7
CASSVVAGGSGEQYF
>TRBV4-2|-|TRBJ1-4
CASSQRTDGNEKLFF
>TRBV7-3|-|TRBJ1-1
CASSLAGNTEAFF
>TRBV7-2|-|TRBJ2-2
CASSLDYSGSYTGELFF
>TRBV9|-|TRBJ2-1
CASSGSWTSGKPYNEQFF
>TRBV5-1|-|TRBJ1-1
CASSRQGSNTEAFF
>TRBV4-2|-|TRBJ1-2
CASSQEGAANYGYTF
>TRBV23-1|once|TRBJ1-4
CATLVGSGLFF
>TRBV28|-|TRBJ1-1
CASSSYTGSTEAFF
>TRBV2|once|TRBJ1-2
CASSETLRADSWF
>TRBV7-8|-|TRBJ1-6
CASSLGLPSPLHF
>TRBV27|once|TRBJ2-7
CASSRPGQGYYEQYF
>TRBV5-1|-|TRBJ2-1
CASSLDGAIYNEQFF
>TRBV27|-|TRBJ2-2
CASSGRQGAQTLSNTGELFF
>TRBV6-5|-|TRBJ2-7
CASRQQGPYEQYF
>TRBV5-4|few|TRBJ1-2
CASSLEADYGYTF
>TRBV25-1|-|TRBJ2-5
CASSGLAGGPHETQYF
>TRBV20-1|-|TRBJ1-1
CSASLAENTEAFF
>TRBV11-3|-|TRBJ1-2
CASSLGGLDGYTF
>TRBV6-4|-|TRBJ1-1
CASSAGQGGTEAFF
>TRBV18|-|TRBJ2-7
CASSQSVGRASYEQYF
>TRBV11-3|-|TRBJ2-5
CASSSRRGQETQYF
>TRBV5-1|-|TRBJ2-1
CASSLTEYNEQFF
>TRBV3-1/TRBV3-2|-|TRBJ2-5
CASSHGSGKTQYF
>TRBV15|-|TRBJ1-6
CATSRKGQSDSPLHF
>TRBV19|once|TRBJ1-1
CASSGRQTPEAFF
>TRBV19|-|TRBJ1-2
CASSIAGERTSHYGYTF
>TRBV5-4|-|TRBJ1-6
CASSLRTGTYNSPLHF
>TRBV11-3|-|TRBJ2-3
CASSVLAGSSTDTQYF
>TRBV28|-|TRBJ1-1
CASSVTGRGNTEAFF
>TRBV7-9|-|TRBJ1-2
CASSGQGNYGYTF